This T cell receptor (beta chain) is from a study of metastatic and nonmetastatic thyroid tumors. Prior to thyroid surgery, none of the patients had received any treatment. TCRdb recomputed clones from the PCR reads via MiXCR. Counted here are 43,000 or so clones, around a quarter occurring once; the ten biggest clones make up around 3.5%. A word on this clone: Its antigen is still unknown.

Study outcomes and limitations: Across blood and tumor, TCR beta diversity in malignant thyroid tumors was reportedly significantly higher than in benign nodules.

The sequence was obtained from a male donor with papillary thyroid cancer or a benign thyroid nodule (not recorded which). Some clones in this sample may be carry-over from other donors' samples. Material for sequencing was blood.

The CDR3 is CASSPLGGSGNTIYF. DNA for the CDR3: TGTGCCAGCAGTCCGCTCGGGGGCTCTGGAAACACCATATATTTT. The chain is built from TRBV12-3 or TRBV12-4 and TRBJ1-3, with a possible D match to TRBD1 (5 bases). The length of the CDR3 is 15 residues. Trimming took off 5 bases at V and 0 bases at J, with 11 bases between the two ends.